This T cell receptor (beta chain) was identified during a study of blood T cell repertoires in COVID-19. CDR1 and CDR2 (germline): MGHDK, SYGVNS. The CDR3 loop spans 17 amino acids. J was trimmed by 4 bases and V by 5 bases; bases with no gene match: 11. Authors' data handling: Reference gene primer amplification gave estimated nucleated cell counts. The table came from immunoSEQ multiplex PCR; TCRdb's copy has only in-frame clones and leaves some out. V, J and clone size derive from that table, while D and trimming were established from the DNA sequence. The table has 95,000 to 150,000 clones, over 75% seen once.

The TCR was taken from a woman older than 75 with acute or convalescent COVID-19. V gene TRBV25-1 combines with J gene TRBJ1-2, with 12 bases matching TRBD1. The sequenced material came from peripheral blood. The chain's CDR3 is CASSPHGTGGRGYGYTF. In DNA form, the CDR3 reads TGTGCCAGCAGTCCCCACGGGACAGGGGGCCGGGGCTATGGCTACACCTTC.